These T cell receptor beta chains were read from a single sample in a study of CD8+ T cells in alopecia areata. The table came from immunoSEQ multiplex PCR; TCRdb's copy has only in-frame clones and leaves some out. The sample includes 150,000 or so clones, about 56% of them seen just once. The sequenced sample was CD8+ T cells sorted from blood, obtained at week 4, from a patient treated with tofacitinib. The receptors derive from a human donor with alopecia areata. Each CDR3 is given with its conserved first and last residue. A D gene is named only where the DNA matches it firmly. Size is stated for part of the rows, as once, few or many counts, or as a class when the clone is expanded.

CDR3aa	CDR3nt	len	j_gene	v_gene	abundance	d_gene
CASSLGNTDTQYF	TGTGCCAGCAGTCTGGGGAACACAGATACGCAGTATTTT	13	TRBJ2-3	TRBV6-6	.	.
CASSQVAGGNYEQYF	TGTGCCAGCAGCCAAGTGGCGGGGGGCAACTACGAGCAGTACTTC	15	TRBJ2-7	TRBV4-2	few	TRBD2
CASSDPDGDYTF	TGTGCCAGCAGCGACCCGGACGGAGACTACACCTTC	12	TRBJ1-2	TRBV9	.	.
CASSILGAKGPDTQYF	TGTGCCAGCAGTATCCTGGGGGCCAAGGGCCCAGATACGCAGTATTTT	16	TRBJ2-3	TRBV27	.	.
CASRPESGTGRETQYF	TGTGCCAGCAGACCCGAGTCGGGGACAGGGCGAGAGACCCAGTACTTC	16	TRBJ2-5	TRBV9	.	TRBD1
CASRDRFSNQPQHF	TGTGCCAGCCGGGACAGATTTAGCAATCAGCCCCAGCATTTT	14	TRBJ1-5	TRBV2	.	TRBD1
CASSFEGGLTDTQYF	TGTGCCAGCAGCTTTGAAGGGGGGCTCACAGATACGCAGTATTTT	15	TRBJ2-3	TRBV5-7	.	.
CASGLAQYNEQFF	TGTGCCAGCGGACTAGCGCAGTACAATGAGCAGTTCTTC	13	TRBJ2-1	TRBV27	.	TRBD2
CSASGGAYEQYF	TGCAGCGCTAGCGGGGGGGCCTACGAGCAGTACTTC	12	TRBJ2-7	TRBV29-1	.	TRBD2
CSVATDGNTEAFF	TGCAGCGTTGCAACGGACGGGAACACTGAAGCTTTCTTT	13	TRBJ1-1	TRBV29-1	few	.
CASSHRQRGTGELFF	TGTGCCAGCAGCCATAGACAGAGAGGGACCGGGGAGCTGTTTTTT	15	TRBJ2-2	TRBV7-6	few	.
CAWSNTYEQYF	TGTGCCTGGAGTAATACCTACGAGCAGTACTTC	11	TRBJ2-7	TRBV30	.	.
CASSSPPSTDTQYF	TGTGCCAGCAGTTCCCCCCCGAGCACAGATACGCAGTATTTT	14	TRBJ2-3	TRBV27	.	.
CASSLQGEDEKLFF	TGTGCCAGCAGCTTACAGGGGGAGGATGAAAAACTGTTTTTT	14	TRBJ1-4	TRBV13	few	TRBD1
CASSSFDVDLGNIQYF	TGCGCCAGCAGCTCTTTCGACGTAGATTTGGGAAACATTCAGTACTTC	16	TRBJ2-4	TRBV5-1	few	.
CASSLLAENEQFF	TGTGCCAGCAGCTTACTAGCTGAGAATGAGCAGTTCTTC	13	TRBJ2-1	TRBV6-5	few	.
CASRGLAADTQYF	TGTGCCAGCAGGGGCTTAGCAGCAGATACGCAGTATTTT	13	TRBJ2-3	TRBV27	.	.
CASSETDFTSYNSPLHF	TGTGCCAGCAGTGAAACAGATTTTACCTCCTATAATTCACCCCTCCACTTT	17	TRBJ1-6	TRBV6-1	few	.
CASSQCGTGQGIGEQYF	TGCGCCAGCAGTCAATGTGGAACGGGACAGGGGATAGGCGAGCAGTACTTC	17	TRBJ2-7	TRBV23-1	.	TRBD1
CASSRGNTEAFF	TGCGCCAGCAGCCGCGGGAACACTGAAGCTTTCTTT	12	TRBJ1-1	TRBV4-1	.	.
CASSLTGSGNEQYF	TGTGCCAGCAGCTTGACGGGTAGTGGGAACGAGCAGTACTTC	14	TRBJ2-7	TRBV7-3	.	.
CASSFADTEAFF	TGTGCCAGCAGTTTTGCCGACACTGAAGCTTTCTTT	12	TRBJ1-1	TRBV6-6	.	.
CASSSLRGRWHEQYF	TGTGCCAGCAGCTCCCTCAGGGGGAGGTGGCACGAGCAGTACTTC	15	TRBJ2-7	TRBV27	.	.
CASSDFSGGNEQFF	TGTGCCAGCAGTGATTTTAGCGGGGGCAATGAGCAGTTCTTC	14	TRBJ2-1	TRBV6-4	few	TRBD2
CASSLILAGGTTDTQYF	TGTGCCAGCAGTTTAATTTTGGCGGGGGGCACCACAGATACGCAGTATTTT	17	TRBJ2-3	TRBV27	.	TRBD2
CAISDGPGAAGANVLTF	TGTGCCATCAGTGATGGGCCGGGAGCCGCTGGGGCCAACGTCCTGACTTTC	17	TRBJ2-6	TRBV10-3	.	.
CASSPRSQGHYGYTF	TGTGCCAGTAGTCCCAGGAGCCAGGGGCACTATGGCTACACCTTC	15	TRBJ1-2	TRBV19	.	.
CASRGDSSYEQYF	TGTGCCAGCAGAGGGGACAGCTCCTACGAGCAGTACTTC	13	TRBJ2-7	TRBV6-5	many	TRBD1
CASSFSRGGTYEQYF	TGTGCCAGCAGCTTTAGTCGAGGCGGAACCTACGAGCAGTACTTC	15	TRBJ2-7	TRBV11-2	once	.
CASSGTSGYNEQFF	TGTGCCAGCAGTGGGACTAGCGGTTACAATGAGCAGTTCTTC	14	TRBJ2-1	TRBV2	.	TRBD2
CATSREGSGVDGYTF	TGTGCCACCAGCAGAGAGGGGTCGGGAGTCGATGGCTACACCTTC	15	TRBJ1-2	TRBV15	once	.
CASSVPLHDRAFPDTQYF	TGTGCCAGCAGCGTCCCCCTTCACGACAGGGCGTTCCCAGATACGCAGTATTTT	18	TRBJ2-3	TRBV9	.	TRBD1
CASSPPQAHTQYF	TGTGCCAGCAGCCCCCCCCAGGCGCATACGCAGTATTTT	13	TRBJ2-3	TRBV7-9	.	.
CSARQGNTGELFF	TGCAGCGCCCGACAGGGGAACACCGGGGAGCTGTTTTTT	13	TRBJ2-2	TRBV29-1	.	TRBD1
CASSQASGGTDTQYF	TGCGCCAGCAGCCAAGCCAGCGGGGGGACAGATACGCAGTATTTT	15	TRBJ2-3	TRBV4-1	.	TRBD2
CSVEAVEAFF	TGCAGCGTTGAGGCAGTTGAAGCTTTCTTT	10	TRBJ1-1	TRBV29-1	.	.
CASSLLGNQPQHF	TGTGCCAGCAGTTTATTGGGAAATCAGCCCCAGCATTTT	13	TRBJ1-5	TRBV27	.	.
CASHPGGMNEQFF	TGTGCCAGCCATCCGGGGGGGATGAATGAGCAGTTCTTC	13	TRBJ2-1	TRBV19	medium-sized	TRBD2
CASRSSQGNEQFF	TGTGCCAGCAGATCCTCACAGGGTAATGAGCAGTTCTTC	13	TRBJ2-1	TRBV6-5	.	.
CAWSVEQETQYF	TGTGCCTGGAGTGTAGAACAAGAGACCCAGTACTTC	12	TRBJ2-5	TRBV30	.	.
CAISESTVDGYTF	TGTGCCATCAGTGAGTCGACAGTTGATGGCTACACCTTC	13	TRBJ1-2	TRBV10-3	.	.
CASSQGGTGRDEQFF	TGCGCCAGCAGCCAAGGGGGGACAGGGAGGGATGAGCAGTTCTTC	15	TRBJ2-1	TRBV4-1	.	TRBD1
CASSLPLRPEKLFF	TGTGCCAGCAGCCTACCCCTCAGGCCTGAAAAACTGTTTTTT	14	TRBJ1-4	TRBV7-9	.	.
CAWSVGGQPQHF	TGTGCCTGGAGTGTAGGTGGTCAGCCCCAGCATTTT	12	TRBJ1-5	TRBV30	.	.
CASSVTSGYEPSTDTQYF	TGTGCCAGCAGTGTGACTAGCGGTTATGAACCTAGCACAGATACGCAGTATTTT	18	TRBJ2-3	TRBV6-1	.	TRBD2
CASSDRDSSNEQFF	TGTGCCAGTAGTGACAGGGATTCTAGCAATGAGCAGTTCTTC	14	TRBJ2-1	TRBV19	few	TRBD1
CASSLAPTEAFF	TGTGCCAGCAGCTTAGCGCCCACTGAAGCTTTCTTT	12	TRBJ1-1	TRBV7-9	few	.
CASSLRGGGNTEAFF	TGTGCCAGCAGTCTCAGGGGCGGGGGGAACACTGAAGCTTTCTTT	15	TRBJ1-1	TRBV6-5	few	.
CAWGTIDAKNIQYF	TGTGCCTGGGGTACAATTGACGCCAAAAACATTCAGTACTTC	14	TRBJ2-4	TRBV30	few	.
CSVEGLAGLQETQYF	TGCAGCGTTGAGGGACTAGCGGGCCTCCAAGAGACCCAGTACTTC	15	TRBJ2-5	TRBV29-1	.	TRBD2
CATSRDRTSHITNTGELFF	TGTGCCACCAGCAGAGATCGGACTAGCCACATTACGAACACCGGGGAGCTGTTTTTT	19	TRBJ2-2	TRBV15	.	TRBD2
CASSGDRGDSPLHF	TGTGCCAGCAGCGGGGACAGGGGTGATTCACCCCTCCACTTT	14	TRBJ1-6	TRBV5-6	few	TRBD1
CASSFEGAGEKLFF	TGCGCCAGCAGCTTCGAGGGGGCCGGTGAAAAACTGTTTTTT	14	TRBJ1-4	TRBV5-1	.	TRBD1
CASSYSGANEKLFF	TGTGCCAGCAGTTACTCAGGAGCTAATGAAAAACTGTTTTTT	14	TRBJ1-4	TRBV6-5	.	.
CAWSVPRDEGDTQYF	TGTGCCTGGAGTGTACCCAGAGACGAGGGAGATACGCAGTATTTT	15	TRBJ2-3	TRBV30	.	.
CASSLYVAGGLDEQFF	TGTGCCAGCAGCTTGTACGTAGCGGGGGGGCTGGATGAGCAGTTCTTC	16	TRBJ2-1	TRBV5-6	few	TRBD2
CASKQGLNTEAFF	TGTGCCAGCAAGCAGGGACTGAACACTGAAGCTTTCTTT	13	TRBJ1-1	TRBV27	.	.
CASSSSQGFNLPGELFF	TGTGCCAGCAGCTCCTCACAGGGGTTTAACCTTCCCGGGGAGCTGTTTTTT	17	TRBJ2-2	TRBV9	.	TRBD1
CASSSEGLPYEQYF	TGTGCCAGCAGCTCCGAAGGGCTACCCTACGAGCAGTACTTC	14	TRBJ2-7	TRBV7-8	.	.
CAWTVATEAFF	TGTGCCTGGACCGTAGCCACTGAAGCTTTCTTT	11	TRBJ1-1	TRBV30	.	.